Following are 3 T cell receptor beta chains from one sample sequenced in a study of spatial heterogeneity in lung cancer. Time point described: blood at routine non-recurrence follow-up after resection. Using its own MiXCR run on the 5' RACE reads, TCRdb lists one record per CDR3 protein. Found here are about 47,000 distinct CDR3 sequences, 12% of them singletons; the top ten hold roughly 32%. The sample here was PBMCs, taken at follow-up. The receptors here all came from a male donor with early-stage non-small cell lung cancer.

On this clonotype: Given a much more abundant clone one base away, this may be a read error. The V and J genes are TRBV20-1 and TRBJ1-1; weak D call: TRBD1 (5 bases). The ends were cut back, 4 bases at V and 4 bases at J, with 13 bases in the middle. The CDR3 is 13 amino acids. The germline V gene has CDR1 DFQATT and CDR2 SNEGSKA (reference sequence). The CDR3 region is CSATQEGSTEAFF. The CDR3 DNA reads as TGCAGTGCTACACAGGAGGGGAGCACTGAAGCTTTCTTT.

In this sample, this clonotype turned up a few times. The rearrangement links TRBV30 to TRBJ1-1; D uncertain. From germline, CDR1 is GTSNPN and CDR2 SVGIG (reference sequence). V lost 0 bases and J 3 bases, leaving 11 bases between the germline ends. This CDR3 is 14 amino acids long. The CDR3: CAWSVRIWDTEAFF. The CDR3 coding sequence is TGTGCCTGGAGTGTGAGAATTTGGGACACTGAAGCTTTCTTT. The variable domain in full, completed from reference TRBV30 and TRBJ1-1, reads SQTIHQWPATLVQPVGSPLSLECTVEGTSNPNLYWYRQAAGRGLQLLFYSVGIGQISSEVPQNLSASRPQDRQFILSSKKLLLSDSGFYLCAWSVRIWDTEAFFGQGTRLTVV.

This clonotype was counted between two and nine times. The rearrangement links TRBV27 to TRBJ2-7, with D possibly being TRBD1 (6 bases). V was shortened by 6 bases and J by 1 base, with 13 bases between the two germline ends. The germline CDR1 and CDR2 sequences are MNHEY and SMNVEV (reference sequence). This CDR3 contains 14 residues. DNA of the CDR3: TGTGCCAGCAGCTGGGACACCTCATCCTACGAGCAGTACTTC. Translation: CASSWDTSSYEQYF.